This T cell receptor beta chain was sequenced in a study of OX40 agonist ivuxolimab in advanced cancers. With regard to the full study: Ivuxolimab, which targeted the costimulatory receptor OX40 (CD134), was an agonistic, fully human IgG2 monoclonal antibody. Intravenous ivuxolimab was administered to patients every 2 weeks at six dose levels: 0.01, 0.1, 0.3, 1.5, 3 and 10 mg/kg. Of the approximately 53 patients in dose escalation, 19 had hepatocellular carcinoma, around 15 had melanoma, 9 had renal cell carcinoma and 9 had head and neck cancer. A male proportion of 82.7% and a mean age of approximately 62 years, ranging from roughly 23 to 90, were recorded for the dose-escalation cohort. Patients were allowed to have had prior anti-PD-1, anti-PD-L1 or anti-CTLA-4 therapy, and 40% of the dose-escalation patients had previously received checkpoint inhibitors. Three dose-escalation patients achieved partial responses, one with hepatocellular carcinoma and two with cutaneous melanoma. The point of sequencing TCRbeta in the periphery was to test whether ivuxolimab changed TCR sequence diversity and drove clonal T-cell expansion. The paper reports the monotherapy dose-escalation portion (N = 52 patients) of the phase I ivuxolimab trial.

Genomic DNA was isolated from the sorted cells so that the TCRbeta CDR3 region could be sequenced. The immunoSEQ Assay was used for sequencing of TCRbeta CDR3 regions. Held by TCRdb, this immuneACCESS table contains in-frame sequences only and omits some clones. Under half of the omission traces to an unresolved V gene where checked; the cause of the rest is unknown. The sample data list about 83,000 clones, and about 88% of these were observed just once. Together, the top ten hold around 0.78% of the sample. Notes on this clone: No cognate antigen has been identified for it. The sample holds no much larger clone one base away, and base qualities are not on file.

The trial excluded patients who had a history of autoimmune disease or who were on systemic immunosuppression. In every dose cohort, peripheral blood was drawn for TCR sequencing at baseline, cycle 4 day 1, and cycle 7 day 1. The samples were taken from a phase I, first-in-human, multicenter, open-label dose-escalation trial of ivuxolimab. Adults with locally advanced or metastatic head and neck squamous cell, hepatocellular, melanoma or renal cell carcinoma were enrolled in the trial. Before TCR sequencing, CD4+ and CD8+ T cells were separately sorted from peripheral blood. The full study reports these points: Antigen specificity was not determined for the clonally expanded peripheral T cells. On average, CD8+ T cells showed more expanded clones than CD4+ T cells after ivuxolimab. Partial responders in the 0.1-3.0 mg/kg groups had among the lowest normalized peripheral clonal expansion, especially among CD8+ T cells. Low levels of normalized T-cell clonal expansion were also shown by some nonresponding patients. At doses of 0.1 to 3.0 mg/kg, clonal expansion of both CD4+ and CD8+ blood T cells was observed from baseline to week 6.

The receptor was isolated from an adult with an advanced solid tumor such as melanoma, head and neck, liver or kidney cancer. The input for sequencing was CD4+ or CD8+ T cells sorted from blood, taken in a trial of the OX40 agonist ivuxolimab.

The DNA reads as follows: TGCGCCAGCAGCCAAGGGTTAGTAAGGGGCCAGGGGGATACGCAGTATTTT. This sequence encodes CASSQGLVRGQGDTQYF. The chain was built from TRBV4-3 and TRBJ2-3, and the D gene may be TRBD1, 6 bases matching. For CDR1 and CDR2, the germline V gene lists LGHNA and YSLEER. There are 17 amino acids in the CDR3, from cysteine to phenylalanine inclusive. Left in the record is the CDR3 DNA by itself, 51 bases read in frame from the first base. The V end loses 1 base and the J end loses 6 bases, and a stretch of 20 bases separates them.